Shown below are 27 T cell receptor beta chains from a single sample sequenced in a study of blood T cell repertoires in COVID-19. TCRdb's copy holds only in-frame clones and misses some; the assay was immunoSEQ multiplex PCR. The sample lists about 85,000 clones, around 80% occurring once. Sequenced input: peripheral blood. These receptors were obtained from a woman older than 75 with acute or convalescent COVID-19.

This clone was seen a handful of times. V and J are TRBV11-2 and TRBJ2-7, with 7 bases aligning to TRBD1. CDR1 and CDR2 from the germline V gene are SGHAT and FQNNGV. CDR3 length equals 14 residues. The V gene end was trimmed by 4 bases and the J gene end by 3 bases; junction bases not matched to a gene: 6. The CDR3: CASSSGGIVYEQYF. The CDR3 region has the DNA TGTGCCAGCAGCTCAGGGGGTATCGTCTACGAGCAGTACTTC.

This clone was observed a handful of times. Distinct nucleotide sequences in the sample also encode this CDR3. This chain uses TRBV5-1 with TRBJ1-1; D ambiguous. The length of the CDR3 is 14 residues. CDR1 is SGHRS, CDR2 YFSETQ, per germline. The ends were cut back, 0 bases at V and 4 bases at J, with 10 bases in the middle. The CDR3 region is CASSLAGSGTEAFF. Here the CDR3 DNA reads TGCGCCAGCAGCTTGGCCGGTTCGGGCACTGAAGCTTTCTTT.

The chain links TRBV6-5 to TRBJ2-2; D possibly corresponds to TRBD2 (7 bases). Germline CDR1 and CDR2: MNHEY and SVGAGI. The ends were cut back, 8 bases at V and 7 bases at J, with 11 bases in the middle. The CDR3 extends over 12 amino acids. This chain's CDR3 is CASGGADGELFF. In nucleotides, the CDR3 is TGTGCCAGCGGGGGGGCGGACGGGGAGCTGTTTTTT.

This chain joins TRBV6-1 and TRBJ1-5, with D tentatively TRBD1 (5 bases). Germline V gene sequence: CDR1 MNHNS, CDR2 SASEGT. V lost 2 bases to trimming and J lost 2 bases, with 13 bases between them. The CDR3 sequence is 16 residues long. CDR3 in DNA: TGTGCCAGCAGTGAATCCTACTGGGGGGGCAATCAGCCCCAGCATTTT. This gives the protein CASSESYWGGNQPQHF.

CDR3 sequence (DNA): TGTGCCAGCAGCTCCCGGACAGGGGGCAACTATAATTCACCCCTCCACTTT. It yields the protein CASSSRTGGNYNSPLHF. The chain carries TRBV7-9 and TRBJ1-6, with 11 nucleotides matching TRBD1. There are 17 residues in the CDR3. Germline V lookup: CDR1 SEHNR, CDR2 FQNEAQ (reference sequence). Unmatched junction bases numbered 5, after V lost 4 bases and J lost 3 bases.

CDR3 nucleotide sequence: TGCGCCAGCACCTCGGGACTAGGCACAGATACGCAGTATTTT. Translated: CASTSGLGTDTQYF. The gene calls are TRBV5-1 and TRBJ2-3; TRBD2 matches 8 bases. This CDR3 is 14 amino acids long. Germline V gene data show CDR1 as SGHRS and CDR2 as YFSETQ. Trimming at V came to 6 bases and at J to 1 base, leaving 4 bases not matched to a gene.

The rearrangement joins TRBV15 to TRBJ1-2; possibly TRBD1 for D (5 bases). In germline, CDR1 is LNHNV, CDR2 YYDKDF (reference sequence). Trimming took off 0 bases at V and 8 bases at J, with 13 bases between the two ends. The CDR3 runs to 14 residues. The CDR3 DNA reads TGTGCCACCAGCAGAGATCGGGGGGTGTGGGGCTACACCTTC. Translation: CATSRDRGVWGYTF.

This clone turned up a few times. This chain links TRBV5-8 with TRBJ1-2; 8 bases line up with TRBD1. The trim removed 4 bases at V and 2 bases at J, leaving 7 bases unmatched. In germline, CDR1 is SGHTS, CDR2 YDEGEE. The CDR3 runs to 15 residues. CDR3 region: CASSARQGRNYGYTF. CDR3 in DNA: TGTGCCAGCAGCGCCCGACAGGGGAGAAACTATGGCTACACCTTC.

In this sample, this clone turned up a few times. The chain is built from TRBV28 and TRBJ1-5; 8 nucleotides align to TRBD1. Looked up from germline, CDR1 is MDHEN and CDR2 is SYDVKM. The trim removed 7 bases at V and 5 bases at J, leaving 10 bases unmatched. This CDR3 contains 15 residues. This CDR3 is CASTQRLTGDQPQHF. The CDR3 coding sequence is TGTGCCAGCACCCAACGGTTGACAGGGGATCAGCCCCAGCATTTT.

V gene TRBV2 combines with J gene TRBJ2-1; weak D call: TRBD2 (5 bases). Germline CDR1 is SNHLY and CDR2 is FYNNEI. CDR3 length: 14 residues. Trimming pared 6 bases from V and 13 bases from J, leaving 22 bases between. The CDR3 coding sequence is TGTGCCAGCAGGGAGACGATCTCTGGAGGAATACAGTTCTTC. Amino acids: CASRETISGGIQFF.

The V and J genes are TRBV10-3 and TRBJ1-5; 8 bases agree with TRBD1. The CDR3 has 14 residues. Germline CDR1 reads ENHRY; CDR2 reads SYGVKD. Losses at the gene ends were 7 bases for V and 3 bases for J; bases not matched to a gene: 5. The CDR3 loop is CAINQDRDNQPQHF. The DNA for the CDR3 is TGTGCCATCAACCAGGACAGGGACAATCAGCCCCAGCATTTT.

The table lists this clone with a count of one. The rearrangement links TRBV9 to TRBJ2-5, with 9 bases fitting TRBD1. Germline V gene data show CDR1 as SGDLS and CDR2 as YYNGEE. V shed 4 bases, J shed 5 bases, and the junction held 12 bases outside the gene matches. The CDR3 length is 16 residues. CDR3 in DNA: TGTGCCAGCAGCATCACAGGGGGCACGGCGCGCGAGACCCAGTACTTC. Translating gives CASSITGGTARETQYF.

This chain connects TRBV12-3 or TRBV12-4 to TRBJ1-2; TRBD1 agrees at 7 bases. V gave up 1 base and J gave up 9 bases; unmatched junction bases: 5. This CDR3 comprises 13 residues. CDR3 residues: CASSLGDSGSYTF. In nucleotides, the CDR3 is TGTGCCAGCAGTTTAGGGGACAGTGGTAGCTACACCTTC.

The chain recombines TRBV11-1 with TRBJ2-1, with 10 nucleotides matching TRBD2. CDR3 length: 15 residues. V was pared by 5 bases and J by 4 bases, with 5 bases of the junction left unmatched. Germline V CDR1 and CDR2: SGHAT, FQDESV (reference sequence). CDR3 amino acids: CASSPGTSAYNEQFF. The DNA for the CDR3 is TGTGCCAGCAGCCCCGGGACTAGCGCGTACAATGAGCAGTTCTTC.

The rearrangement uses TRBV5-1 and TRBJ2-1; no definite D call. V shed 3 bases and J shed 0 bases, with 10 bases lying between them. There are 15 residues in the CDR3. Germline CDR1 is SGHRS and CDR2 is YFSETQ. In DNA, the CDR3 is TGCGCCAGCAGCTCATCCCTCAGCTCCTACAATGAGCAGTTCTTC. Protein sequence: CASSSSLSSYNEQFF. The variable domain in full, with the rest retrieved from reference TRBV5-1 and TRBJ2-1, is KAGVTQTPRYLIKTRGQQVTLSCSPISGHRSVSWYQQTPGQGLQFLFEYFSETQRNKGNFPGRFSGRQFSNSRSEMNVSTLELGDSALYLCASSSSLSSYNEQFFGPGTRLTVL.

This clone came up a few times. A much larger clone differs by one base, so this may be a read error. V gene TRBV24-1 combines with J gene TRBJ2-2, with D tentatively TRBD1 (6 bases). This CDR3 is 14 amino acids long. Trimming took off 5 bases at V and 0 bases at J, with 6 bases between the two ends. The germline gives CDR1 KGHDR, CDR2 SFDVKD. CDR3 in DNA: TGTGCCACCAGTGGGACAGCGAACACCGGGGAGCTGTTTTTT. Its protein product is CATSGTANTGELFF.

The chain links TRBV5-1 to TRBJ2-3, with 7 bases fitting TRBD2. Germline-derived CDR1 and CDR2 are SGHRS and YFSETQ. V gave up 0 bases and J gave up 2 bases; unmatched junction bases: 9. The CDR3 length is 17 residues. CDR3 nucleotides: TGCGCCAGCAGCTTGGGCGGGGAGGGCTTCTACACAGATACGCAGTATTTT. It encodes CASSLGGEGFYTDTQYF. The full variable domain, rest sourced from reference TRBV5-1 and TRBJ2-3, is KAGVTQTPRYLIKTRGQQVTLSCSPISGHRSVSWYQQTPGQGLQFLFEYFSETQRNKGNFPGRFSGRQFSNSRSEMNVSTLELGDSALYLCASSLGGEGFYTDTQYFGPGTRLTVL.

The CDR3 here is CSSYRNTEAFF. CDR3 DNA sequence: TGCAGCTCCTACAGGAACACTGAAGCTTTCTTT. This chain joins TRBV20-1 and TRBJ1-1; D uncertain. The V gene's germline CDR1 is DFQATT and CDR2 SNEGSKA (reference sequence). CDR3 length: 11 residues.

The chain links TRBV6-1 to TRBJ1-2; 7 nucleotides agree with TRBD1. With 2 bases clipped from V and 7 bases from J, the junction kept 10 bases outside the gene matches. Germline CDR1 and CDR2: MNHNS and SASEGT. The CDR3 is 15 residues long. The CDR3 loop is CASSERTGSSVGYTF. CDR3 DNA sequence: TGTGCCAGCAGTGAAAGGACAGGCTCAAGTGTTGGCTACACCTTC.

This chain links TRBV5-5 with TRBJ2-7; the D gene is possibly TRBD2 (5 bases). CDR1 is SGHKS, CDR2 YYEKEE, per germline (reference sequence). The CDR3 contains 14 residues. Trimming pared 4 bases from V and 6 bases from J, leaving 17 bases between. Here the CDR3 DNA reads TGTGCCAGCAGCCTACCTGCACTGGAGGCCGAGCAGTACTTC. It translates to CASSLPALEAEQYF.

This clone was seen only a few times. The chain has TRBV3-1 (or the pseudogene TRBV3-2) and TRBJ1-2, with D unclear. CDR3 size: 13 residues. Per the germline V gene, CDR1 is LGHDT and CDR2 is YNNKEL (reference sequence). The V and J ends lost 0 bases and 12 bases respectively, with 14 bases between them. The CDR3, as DNA: TGTGCCAGCAGCCAAGAACACGAATGGGAGAACACCTTC. It yields the protein CASSQEHEWENTF.

J is TRBJ2-7 and V is TRBV6-2 or TRBV6-3, with TRBD2 identical over 8 bases. This CDR3 spans 16 amino acids. CDR1 is MNHEY and CDR2 is SVGEGT in the germline V gene. The J segment lost 2 bases and the V segment lost 6 bases, leaving 12 bases of the junction unmatched. CDR3 in amino acids: CASSTREGLGAYEQYF. CDR3 nucleotides: TGTGCCAGCAGCACTCGGGAGGGACTAGGTGCCTACGAGCAGTACTTC.

The V call is TRBV5-6, the J call TRBJ2-5; 7 bases align to TRBD2. This CDR3 region has 13 residues. V dropped 0 bases and J dropped 5; count of bases not matched to a gene: 1. Germline V CDR1 and CDR2: SGHDT, YYEEEE. The CDR3 DNA follows: TGTGCCAGCAGCTTGGTGGGAGGGGAGACCCAGTACTTC. Protein product: CASSLVGGETQYF.

The CDR3 DNA is TGTGCCAGCAGGGAGCCCAGGGGGCTCCAGAACACTGAAGCTTTCTTT. Residues: CASREPRGLQNTEAFF. V and J are TRBV11-2 and TRBJ1-1; 8 bases are shared with TRBD1. This CDR3 comprises 16 residues. Trimming at V came to 6 bases and at J to 1 base, leaving 10 bases not matched to a gene. Per the germline V gene, CDR1 is SGHAT and CDR2 is FQNNGV.

The rearrangement links TRBV13 to TRBJ1-1; unclear D gene. The CDR3 contains 15 residues. Germline V gene data show CDR1 as PRHDT and CDR2 as FYEKMQ (reference sequence). With 5 bases removed from V and 1 base from J, the gap between germline ends came to 14 bases. The CDR3 nucleotides are TGTGCCAGCAGCGTCCTGGGAGGTGGGAACACTGAAGCTTTCTTT. It translates to CASSVLGGGNTEAFF.

The chain has TRBV6-1 and TRBJ1-6, with TRBD1 as a possible D gene (5 bases). Germline CDR1 MNHNS, CDR2 SASEGT. The CDR3 length is 14 residues. Trimming pared 1 base from V and 13 bases from J, leaving 14 bases between. CDR3 amino acids: CASSEEAGFLPLHF. In DNA form, the CDR3 reads TGTGCCAGCAGTGAAGAGGCAGGGTTTCTTCCCCTCCACTTT.

This clone was counted many times. The V call is TRBV5-6, the J call TRBJ1-2; 11 nucleotides match TRBD1. Germline values: CDR1 SGHDT, CDR2 YYEEEE. With V trimmed by 7 bases and J by 2 bases, 4 bases remained unmatched. There are 14 residues in the CDR3. This CDR3 is CASEGQGGNYGYTF. CDR3 DNA: TGTGCCAGCGAGGGACAGGGGGGGAACTATGGCTACACCTTC.